This TCR beta chain was captured in a study of blood T cell repertoires in COVID-19. TCRdb's copy holds only in-frame clones and misses some; the assay was immunoSEQ multiplex PCR. Of 210,000 or so clones listed, 80% to 90% were seen once; the top ten hold less than 3%. Trimming left V 1 base short and J 5 bases short, with 14 bases between. There are 15 residues in the CDR3. From germline, CDR1 is MDHEN and CDR2 SYDVKM. The TCR originated in a man aged 30 to 39 with COVID-19, enrolled during active disease. The chain carries TRBV28 and TRBJ2-5, with a tentative D call TRBD2 (6 bases). Material for sequencing was peripheral blood. The CDR3 bases are TGTGCCAGCAGTTTATACGTGAGCGGGCGGGAGACCCAGTACTTC. Protein product: CASSLYVSGRETQYF.